Presented here are 10 T cell receptor beta chains from one specimen sequenced in a study of T cell responses to AZD1222 COVID-19 vaccine. This table comes from immunoSEQ multiplex PCR, and its TCRdb copy is limited to in-frame clones, with some not included. The table lists 100,000 to 150,000 clones, more than 75% of them singletons. The sequenced sample was peripheral blood, obtained on day 0 of AZD1222 vaccination. The receptors stem from an adult in good health.

The rearrangement joins TRBV18 to TRBJ2-7; 7 nucleotides match TRBD2. The CDR3 runs to 14 residues. V trimming: 3 bases; J trimming: 1 base; junction bases outside the gene matches: 3. Per germline, CDR1 KGHSH and CDR2 LQKENI. CDR3 DNA sequence: TGTGCCAGCTCACCTGGGGACTATTCCTACGAGCAGTACTTC. Its translation is CASSPGDYSYEQYF.

The chain couples TRBV5-1 to TRBJ2-5; D uncertain. Per germline, CDR1 SGHRS and CDR2 YFSETQ. The CDR3 is 17 residues long. V shed 0 bases and J shed 1 base, with 16 bases lying between them. The CDR3 coding sequence is TGCGCCAGCAGCTTGGGTCCCCGGAGAGGAACCCAAGAGACCCAGTACTTC. This gives the protein CASSLGPRRGTQETQYF.

Here the CDR3 reads CSARLGDTQYF. CDR3 nucleotides: TGCAGTGCTAGACTGGGAGATACGCAGTATTTT. The rearrangement joins TRBV20-1 to TRBJ2-3, with D hard to call. This CDR3 contains 11 residues. The germline CDR1 and CDR2 sequences are DFQATT and SNEGSKA (reference sequence). V was trimmed by 2 bases and J by 5 bases, leaving 5 bases between them.

The sample holds one count of this clone. The CDR3 sequence: CSASSPMNTEAFF. The CDR3 bases are TGCAGTGCTAGTTCGCCGATGAACACTGAAGCTTTCTTT. V usage is TRBV20-1 and J usage is TRBJ1-1; D remains unclear. The ends were cut back, 3 bases at V and 0 bases at J, with 8 bases in the middle. The CDR3 runs 13 residues. CDR1 DFQATT and CDR2 SNEGSKA come from the germline V gene (reference sequence).

This clone has just one count. The CDR3 bases are TGCAGCGTTGAATATAAGTTTGCCACGAACACTGAAGCTTTCTTT. This encodes CSVEYKFATNTEAFF. The chain carries TRBV29-1 and TRBJ1-1; no firm D call. V was shortened by 2 bases and J by 1 base, with 14 bases between the two germline ends. Germline CDR1 SQVTM, CDR2 ANQGSEA. The CDR3 covers 15 residues.

In regard to this clone: Mismatch with germline at one junction end may stem from a read error. The chain carries TRBV5-1 and TRBJ1-1, with D hard to call. Germline lookup yields CDR1 SGHRS and CDR2 YFSETQ. The CDR3 loop spans 15 amino acids. The CDR3 sequence is CASSLVGGRNTEAFF. The CDR3 nucleotides are TGCGCCAGCAGTTTGGTAGGTGGGCGGAACACTGAAGCTTTCTTT.

This chain uses TRBV6-5 with TRBJ1-1; D is ambiguous. Trimming cost V 0 bases and J 5 bases, with 1 base left between them. In germline, CDR1 is MNHEY, CDR2 SVGAGI. The CDR3 extends over 11 amino acids. The CDR3: CASSYSTEAFF. As DNA, the CDR3 is TGTGCCAGCAGTTACTCAACTGAAGCTTTCTTT.

This clone was counted between two and nine times. The V gene is TRBV7-6, the J gene TRBJ2-5, with 9 bases matching TRBD1. V was clipped by 5 bases and J by 5 bases; unmatched bases: 12. There are 16 residues in the CDR3. Germline V gene data show CDR1 as SGHVS and CDR2 as FNYEAQ. The CDR3 region is CASSPTGQGIAETQYF. The CDR3 DNA reads TGTGCCAGCAGCCCTACCGGACAGGGGATAGCGGAGACCCAGTACTTC.

Concerning this clone itself: The same CDR3 is also encoded by other DNA sequences in this sample. The J gene is TRBJ1-1, the V gene TRBV27; D remains ambiguous. Germline CDR1 reads MNHEY; CDR2 reads SMNVEV (reference sequence). The CDR3 loop spans 12 amino acids. V lost 3 bases to trimming and J lost 4 bases, with 6 bases between them. CDR3 in DNA: TGTGCCAGCAGTTTTTTAGGCACTGAAGCTTTCTTT. Residues: CASSFLGTEAFF.

The chain is built from TRBV9 and TRBJ2-3; D gene unclear. Trimming removed 0 bases from V and 5 bases from J, with 7 bases in between. From germline, CDR1 is SGDLS and CDR2 YYNGEE. This CDR3 is 13 amino acids long. In nucleotides, the CDR3 is TGTGCCAGCAGCGTAGCAGTGGGAGATACGCAGTATTTT. Translation gives CASSVAVGDTQYF.